The 8 T cell receptor beta chains given below trace back to one sample, sequenced in a study of T cell responses to AZD1222 COVID-19 vaccine. Clones were sequenced by immunoSEQ multiplex PCR, and TCRdb holds only the in-frame ones, with some missing. The sample holds some 180,000 clones; roughly 91% are singletons and the top ten take around 1.9%. The material was peripheral blood, obtained 28 days after the second AZD1222 dose. The source is an adult who received the AZD1222 COVID-19 vaccine.

The chain links TRBV27 to TRBJ2-2, with D perhaps matching TRBD1 (6 bases). V was pared by 5 bases and J by 3 bases, with 10 bases between. The CDR3 contains 14 residues. Germline V gives CDR1 MNHEY, CDR2 SMNVEV (reference sequence). CDR3 in amino acids: CASSHAGDTGELFF. CDR3 coding DNA: TGTGCCAGCAGTCACGCAGGGGACACCGGGGAGCTGTTTTTT.

V usage is TRBV28 and J usage is TRBJ1-4; D is ambiguous. Per germline, CDR1 MDHEN and CDR2 SYDVKM. The length of the CDR3 is 17 residues. V was cut by 6 bases and J by 6 bases, with 23 bases left in between. CDR3 DNA sequence: TGTGCCAGCAGCGCCCTTTTTTCCGGGAGCGGTGATGAAAAACTGTTTTTT. Residues: CASSALFSGSGDEKLFF.

The chain carries TRBV24-1 and TRBJ2-3; 11 bases agree with TRBD1. V lost 5 bases and J lost 1; bases outside the gene matches: 4. Germline lookup yields CDR1 KGHDR and CDR2 SFDVKD. The CDR3 runs 16 residues. This CDR3 reads CATSGGQGDRTDTQYF. The CDR3 nucleotides read TGTGCCACCAGTGGGGGACAGGGGGATCGCACAGATACGCAGTATTTT.

V and J are TRBV5-5 and TRBJ1-6, with 9 nucleotides matching TRBD1. Germline V lookup: CDR1 SGHKS, CDR2 YYEKEE (reference sequence). V shed 6 bases and J 9 bases; nucleotides not matched to a gene: 10. CDR3 length equals 15 residues. Here the CDR3 reads CASNIKPGQGSPLHF. The CDR3 DNA follows: TGTGCCAGCAACATTAAACCGGGACAGGGTTCACCCCTCCACTTT.

The V and J genes are TRBV3-1 (or the pseudogene TRBV3-2) and TRBJ2-1; 10 bases match TRBD2. Germline CDR1 and CDR2: LGHDT and YNNKEL (reference sequence). Trimming cost V 4 bases and J 7 bases; bases outside gene matches: 4. The CDR3 has 14 amino acids. Here the CDR3 reads CASSPKLAGNEQFF. In nucleotides, the CDR3 is TGTGCCAGCAGCCCGAAACTAGCGGGGAATGAGCAGTTCTTC.

The chain links TRBV15 to TRBJ1-5; D gene unclear. Trimming removed 0 bases from V and 4 bases from J, with 7 bases in between. This CDR3 is 14 amino acids long. Germline V gene sequence: CDR1 LNHNV, CDR2 YYDKDF (reference sequence). DNA for the CDR3: TGTGCCACCAGCAGAGACCCAGCGAATCAGCCCCAGCATTTT. Residues: CATSRDPANQPQHF.

The chain has TRBV13 and TRBJ2-7, with 11 bases that match TRBD2. This CDR3 region has 20 residues. Germline V CDR1 and CDR2: PRHDT, FYEKMQ (reference sequence). Unmatched junction bases numbered 18, after V lost 5 bases and J lost 0 bases. In DNA form, the CDR3 reads TGTGCCAGCAGCCACCTGGGACCTAGCGGGGGGACGGCCTTCTCCTACGAGCAGTACTTC. This gives the protein CASSHLGPSGGTAFSYEQYF. Variable domain in full (rest from reference TRBV13 and TRBJ2-7): AAGVIQSPRHLIKEKRETATLKCYPIPRHDTVYWYQQGPGQDPQFLISFYEKMQSDKGSIPDRFSAQQFSDYHSELNMSSLELGDSALYFCASSHLGPSGGTAFSYEQYFGPGTRLTVT.

The gene calls are TRBV7-2 and TRBJ2-5, with D perhaps TRBD2 (5 bases). The length of the CDR3 is 15 residues. V dropped 7 bases and J dropped 2 bases, with 17 bases sitting between them. The germline V gene has CDR1 SGHTA and CDR2 FQGNSA. CDR3 bases: TGTGCCAGCACCCTCCGGAGCGGAAAACAAGAGACCCAGTACTTC. Residues: CASTLRSGKQETQYF. The full variable domain, rest sourced from reference TRBV7-2 and TRBJ2-5, is GAGVSQSPSNKVTEKGKDVELRCDPISGHTALYWYRQSLGQGLEFLIYFQGNSAPDKSGLPSDRFSAERTGGSVSTLTIQRTQQEDSAVYLCASTLRSGKQETQYFGPGTRLLVL.